This TCR beta chain was recovered during a study of early T cells in non-severe SARS-CoV-2 infection. With 6 bases removed from V and 7 bases from J, the gap between germline ends came to 9 bases. The CDR3 length is 10 residues. Germline loops: CDR1 DFQATT, CDR2 SNEGSKA (reference sequence). TCRdb called the 5' RACE reads again in MiXCR, with one record for every CDR3 protein. Found here are 25,000 to 30,000 distinct CDR3 sequences, approximately 4% of them singletons; the top ten hold under 13%. General study results and limits: Reliance on VDJdb matching favored anti-spike CD8 responses; private and CD4 specificities were missed.

This clonotype was counted many times. Antigen unknown. What was sequenced was whole blood. The chain is built from TRBV20-1 and TRBJ1-1; the D is unclear. The receptor's source is an adult who was a healthcare worker with PCR-confirmed SARS-CoV-2 infection or an uninfected control (not recorded which). The CDR3 DNA reads as TGCAGTGCCCAGGAAAATGAAGCTTTCTTT. It encodes CSAQENEAFF.